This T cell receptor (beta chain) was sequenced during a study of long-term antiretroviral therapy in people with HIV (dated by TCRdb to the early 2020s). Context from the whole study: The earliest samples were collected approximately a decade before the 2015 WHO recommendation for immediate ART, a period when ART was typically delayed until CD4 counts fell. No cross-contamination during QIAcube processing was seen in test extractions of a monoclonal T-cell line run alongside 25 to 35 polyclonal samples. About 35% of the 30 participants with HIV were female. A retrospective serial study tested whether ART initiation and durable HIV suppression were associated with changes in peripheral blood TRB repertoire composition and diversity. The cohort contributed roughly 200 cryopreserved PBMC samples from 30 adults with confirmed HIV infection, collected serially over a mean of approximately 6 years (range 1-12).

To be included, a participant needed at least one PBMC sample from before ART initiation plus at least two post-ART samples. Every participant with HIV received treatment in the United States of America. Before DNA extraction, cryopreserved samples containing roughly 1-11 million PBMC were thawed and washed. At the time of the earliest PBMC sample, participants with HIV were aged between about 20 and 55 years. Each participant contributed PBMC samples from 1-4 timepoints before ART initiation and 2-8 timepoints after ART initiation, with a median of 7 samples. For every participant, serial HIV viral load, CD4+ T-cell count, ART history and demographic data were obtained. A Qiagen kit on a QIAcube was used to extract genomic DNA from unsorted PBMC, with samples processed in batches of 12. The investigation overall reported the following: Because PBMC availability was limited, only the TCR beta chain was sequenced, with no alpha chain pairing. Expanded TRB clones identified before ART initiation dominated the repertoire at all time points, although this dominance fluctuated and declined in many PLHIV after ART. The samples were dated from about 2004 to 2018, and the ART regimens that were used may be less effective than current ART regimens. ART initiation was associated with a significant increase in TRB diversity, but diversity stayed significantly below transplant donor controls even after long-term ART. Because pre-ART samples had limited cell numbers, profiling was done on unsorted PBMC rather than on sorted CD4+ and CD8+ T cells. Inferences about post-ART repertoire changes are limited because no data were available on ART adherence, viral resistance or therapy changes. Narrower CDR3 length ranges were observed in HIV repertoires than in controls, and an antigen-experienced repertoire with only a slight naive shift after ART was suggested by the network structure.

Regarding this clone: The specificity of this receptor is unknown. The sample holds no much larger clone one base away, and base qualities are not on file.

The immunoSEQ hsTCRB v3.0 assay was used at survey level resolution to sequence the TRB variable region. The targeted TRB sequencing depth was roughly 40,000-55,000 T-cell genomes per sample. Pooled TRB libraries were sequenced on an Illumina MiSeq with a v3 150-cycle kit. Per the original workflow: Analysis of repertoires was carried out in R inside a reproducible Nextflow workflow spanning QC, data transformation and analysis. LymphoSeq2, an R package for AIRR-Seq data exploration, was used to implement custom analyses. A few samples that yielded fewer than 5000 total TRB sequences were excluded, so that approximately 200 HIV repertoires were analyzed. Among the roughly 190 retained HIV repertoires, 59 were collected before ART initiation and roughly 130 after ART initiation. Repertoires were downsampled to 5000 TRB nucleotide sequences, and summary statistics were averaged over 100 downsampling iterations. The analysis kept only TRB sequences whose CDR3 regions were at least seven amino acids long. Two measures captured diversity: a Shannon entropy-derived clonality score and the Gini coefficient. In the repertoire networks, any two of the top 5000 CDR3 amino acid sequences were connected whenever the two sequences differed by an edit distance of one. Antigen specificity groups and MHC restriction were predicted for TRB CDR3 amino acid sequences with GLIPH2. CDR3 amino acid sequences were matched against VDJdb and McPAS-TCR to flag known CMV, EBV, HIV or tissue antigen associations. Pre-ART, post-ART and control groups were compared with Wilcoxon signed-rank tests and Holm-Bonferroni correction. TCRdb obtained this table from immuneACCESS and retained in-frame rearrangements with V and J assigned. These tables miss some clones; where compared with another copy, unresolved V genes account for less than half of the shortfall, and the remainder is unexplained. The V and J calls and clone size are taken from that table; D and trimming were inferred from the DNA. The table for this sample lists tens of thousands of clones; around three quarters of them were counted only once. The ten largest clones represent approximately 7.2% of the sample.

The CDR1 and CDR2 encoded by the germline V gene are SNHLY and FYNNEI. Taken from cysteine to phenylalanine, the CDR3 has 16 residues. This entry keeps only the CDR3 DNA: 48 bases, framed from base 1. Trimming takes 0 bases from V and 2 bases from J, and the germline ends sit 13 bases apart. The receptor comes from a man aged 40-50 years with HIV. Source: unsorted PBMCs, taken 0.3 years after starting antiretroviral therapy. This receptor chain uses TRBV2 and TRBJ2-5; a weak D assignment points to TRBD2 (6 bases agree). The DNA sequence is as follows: TGTGCCAGCAGTGAAGCTGGACTACCGCGACAAGAGACCCAGTACTTC. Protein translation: CASSEAGLPRQETQYF. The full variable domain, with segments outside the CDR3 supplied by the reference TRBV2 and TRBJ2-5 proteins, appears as EPEVTQTPSHQVTQMGQEVILRCVPISNHLYFYWYRQILGQKVEFLVSFYNNEISEKSEIFDDQFSVERPDGSNFTLKIRSTKLEDSAMYFCASSEAGLPRQETQYFGPGTRLLVL.